This is a list of T cell receptor beta chains from one sample in a study of blood T cell repertoires in COVID-19. Measured with immunoSEQ multiplex PCR; TCRdb has only the in-frame clones, and not every one. Of some 90,000 clones listed, more than 65% are singletons. Sequencing used peripheral blood. These receptors originate from a man aged 55 to 70 with acute or convalescent COVID-19. CDR3s include the opening cysteine and the closing phenylalanine or tryptophan. Each record gives: V gene, clone size, J gene, D gene, CDR3 DNA, CDR3 protein. A D gene is named only where the DNA matches it firmly. The size of a clone is reported for some rows only, either as once, few or many, or as a class for expanded clones.

TRBV10-2,.,TRBJ1-6,.,TGCGCCAGCACGGAGGCGGTGGGACCCCTCCACTTT,CASTEAVGPLHF
TRBV18,once,TRBJ2-5,.,TGTGCCAGCTCACCGAGCAGTATAGGGGCTTCACAAGAGACCCAGTACTTC,CASSPSSIGASQETQYF
TRBV4-3,.,TRBJ2-7,TRBD1,TGCGCCAGCAGCCAAGATACGGGGACAGGGGTGGACGAGCAGTACTTC,CASSQDTGTGVDEQYF
TRBV19,few,TRBJ1-3,TRBD1,TGTGCCAGTAGCTCACAGGGGTATTCTGGAAACACCATATATTTT,CASSSQGYSGNTIYF
TRBV10-3,.,TRBJ2-7,.,TGTGCCATCAGTGAGTCATCCGGACTGCCGCACGAGCAGTACTTC,CAISESSGLPHEQYF
TRBV5-4,once,TRBJ1-2,.,TGTGCCAGCAGATCCTCCGTTCATGGCTACACCTTC,CASRSSVHGYTF
TRBV3-1/TRBV3-2,.,TRBJ1-1,.,TGTGCCAGCAGCCAATGGGTAAGCACACACGCGGATGAAGCTTTCTTT,CASSQWVSTHADEAFF
TRBV14,.,TRBJ2-1,.,TGTGCCAGCAGCCAAGATAAGGGACTGGGCTCCTACAATGAGCAGTTCTTC,CASSQDKGLGSYNEQFF
TRBV6-5,.,TRBJ2-3,.,TGTGCCAGCAGTTCCGGGGTAGTGACGGGCACAGATACGCAGTATTTT,CASSSGVVTGTDTQYF
TRBV30,.,TRBJ2-3,.,TGTGCCTGGAGTGTAACCTCTCAGGGAACGCAGTATTTT,CAWSVTSQGTQYF
TRBV11-3,few,TRBJ1-1,.,TGTGCCAGCAGCTTAACCACAGGGTACGAGGGCACTGAAGCTTTCTTT,CASSLTTGYEGTEAFF
TRBV5-1,.,TRBJ2-3,TRBD2,TGCGCCAGCAGCTTTGGTGGAGCGGGGACAGATACGCAGTATTTT,CASSFGGAGTDTQYF
TRBV9,.,TRBJ1-6,TRBD1,TGTGCCAGCAGCGCCCAGGGGGCAAGCTCCTATAATTCACCCCTCCACTTT,CASSAQGASSYNSPLHF
TRBV3-1/TRBV3-2,.,TRBJ1-2,TRBD1,TGTGCCAGCAGCCAAGGGGGTTCAACGGCAGGGGGCTGGTATGGCTACACCTTC,CASSQGGSTAGGWYGYTF
TRBV28,.,TRBJ2-1,TRBD2,TGTGCCAGCAGTTTAGCGGGAGAACGTCATGAGCAGTTCTTC,CASSLAGERHEQFF
TRBV7-2,.,TRBJ1-2,.,TGTGCCAGCAGCTTAGTAACAGGGCCCTATGGCTACACCTTC,CASSLVTGPYGYTF